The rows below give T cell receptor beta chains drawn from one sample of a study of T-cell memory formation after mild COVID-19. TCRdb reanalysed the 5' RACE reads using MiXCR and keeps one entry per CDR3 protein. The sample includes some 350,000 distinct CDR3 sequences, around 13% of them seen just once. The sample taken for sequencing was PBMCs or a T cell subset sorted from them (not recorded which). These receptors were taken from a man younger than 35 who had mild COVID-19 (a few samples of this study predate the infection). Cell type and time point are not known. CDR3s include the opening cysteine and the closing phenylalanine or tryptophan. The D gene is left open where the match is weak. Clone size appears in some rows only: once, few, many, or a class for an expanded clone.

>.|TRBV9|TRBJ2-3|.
CASSASRTASTDTQYF
TGTGCCAGCAGCGCGAGCCGGACAGCCAGCACAGATACGCAGTATTTT
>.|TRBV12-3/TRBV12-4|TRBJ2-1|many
CASSSFLRVRVSYNEQFF
TGTGCCAGCAGTTCCTTCCTCCGGGTTCGGGTCTCCTACAATGAGCAGTTCTTC
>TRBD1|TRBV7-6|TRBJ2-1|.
CASSLMNRGYNEQFF
TGTGCCAGCAGCTTAATGAACAGGGGGTACAATGAGCAGTTCTTC
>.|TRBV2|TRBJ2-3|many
CASSAGPADTQYF
TGTGCCAGCAGTGCGGGGCCCGCAGATACGCAGTATTTT
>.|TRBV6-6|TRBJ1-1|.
CASSPVHTEAFF
TGTGCCAGCAGCCCAGTCCACACTGAAGCTTTCTTT
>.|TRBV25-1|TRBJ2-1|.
CASSEYGNYNEQFF
TGTGCCAGCAGTGAATACGGCAACTACAATGAGCAGTTCTTC
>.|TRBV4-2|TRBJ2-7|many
CASSQDGTGSWEQYF
TGTGCCAGCAGCCAAGACGGAACAGGGAGTTGGGAGCAGTACTTC
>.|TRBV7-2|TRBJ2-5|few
CASSWWILETQYF
TGTGCCAGCAGCTGGTGGATTTTAGAGACCCAGTACTTC
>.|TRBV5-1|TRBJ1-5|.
CASSLVGEPNQPQHF
TGCGCCAGCAGCTTGGTTGGGGAGCCTAATCAGCCCCAGCATTTT
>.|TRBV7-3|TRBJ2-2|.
CASSLFNSLNTGELFF
TGTGCCAGCAGCTTATTTAACTCCCTAAACACCGGGGAGCTGTTTTTT
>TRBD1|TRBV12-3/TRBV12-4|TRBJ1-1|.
CASRRQGSGTEAFF
TGTGCCAGCAGGAGACAGGGGTCAGGGACTGAAGCTTTCTTT
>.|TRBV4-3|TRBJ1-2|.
CASSQDRGSFYGYTF
TGCGCCAGCAGCCAAGATCGGGGCAGCTTCTATGGCTACACCTTC
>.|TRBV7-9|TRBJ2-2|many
CASFPDSNTGELFF
TGTGCCAGCTTCCCAGACAGTAACACCGGGGAGCTGTTTTTT
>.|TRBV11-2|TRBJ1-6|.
CASSLASRSGSPLHF
TGTGCCAGCAGCTTAGCGTCGAGGTCAGGGTCACCCCTCCACTTT
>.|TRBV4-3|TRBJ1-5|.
CASSQDGPPNQPQHF
TGCGCCAGCAGCCAAGACGGACCGCCCAATCAGCCCCAGCATTTT
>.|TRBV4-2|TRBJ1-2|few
CASSQEGAANYGYTF
TGTGCCAGCAGCCAAGAGGGGGCGGCTAACTATGGCTACACCTTC
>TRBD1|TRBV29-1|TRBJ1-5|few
CSVAEGAYNQPQHF
TGCAGCGTTGCCGAGGGGGCTTACAATCAGCCCCAGCATTTT
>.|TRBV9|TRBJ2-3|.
CASSVVSSSDTQYF
TGTGCCAGCAGCGTAGTATCGAGCTCAGATACGCAGTATTTT
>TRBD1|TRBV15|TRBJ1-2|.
CATSSGTGIYGYTF
TGTGCCACCAGCAGCGGGACAGGGATCTATGGCTACACCTTC
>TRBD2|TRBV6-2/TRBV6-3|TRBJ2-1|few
CASRPPGGNYNEQFF
TGTGCCAGCCGTCCCCCGGGGGGTAACTACAATGAGCAGTTCTTC
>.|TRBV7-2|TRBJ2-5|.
CASSSWWGEETQYF
TGTGCCAGCAGCTCCTGGTGGGGAGAAGAGACCCAGTACTTC
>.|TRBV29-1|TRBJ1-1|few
CSVVHRGMNTEAFF
TGCAGCGTTGTCCATCGTGGGATGAACACTGAAGCTTTCTTT
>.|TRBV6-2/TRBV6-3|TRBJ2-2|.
CASMAVDTGELFF
TGTGCCAGCATGGCTGTCGACACCGGGGAGCTGTTTTTT
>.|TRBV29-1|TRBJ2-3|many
CSVAKDRPHTQYF
TGCAGCGTGGCGAAAGACAGGCCTCATACGCAGTATTTT
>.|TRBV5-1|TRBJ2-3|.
CASSIGRPHTDTQYF
TGCGCCAGCAGCATCGGACGCCCTCACACAGATACGCAGTATTTT
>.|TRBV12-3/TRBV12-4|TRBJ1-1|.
CASTLQGNTEAFF
TGTGCCAGCACCTTGCAAGGGAACACTGAAGCTTTCTTT